This TCR beta chain was identified in a study of OX40 agonist ivuxolimab in advanced cancers. Overall study context: Ivuxolimab, an agonist antibody against OX40 (CD134), was given to patients. Subjects had a mean age of about 57 years, with a range of roughly 23 to 79; around 80% were male. Whole-study findings and limits: Both blood CD4+ and CD8+ T cells showed clonal growth by week 6 at 0.1 to 3.0 mg/kg. Partial responders at 0.1-3.0 mg/kg had among the lowest clonal expansion.

Data came from immunoSEQ multiplex PCR; TCRdb stores just in-frame clones and leaves some out. The table records tens of thousands of clones, roughly nine tenths of them present only once. The count of this clone is one. What it recognizes is unknown. CDR1 and CDR2 (germline): SGHTA, FQGNSA. V shed 5 bases and J shed 0 bases, with 11 bases lying between them. The CDR3 is 14 residues long. The source was CD4+ or CD8+ T cells sorted from blood, collected in a trial of the OX40 agonist ivuxolimab. This clonotype was obtained from an adult with an advanced solid tumor such as melanoma, head and neck, liver or kidney cancer. The chain employs TRBV7-2 and TRBJ2-7; tentative D call: TRBD1 (6 bases). CDR3 protein: CASSLGQSSYEQYF. For the CDR3, the DNA is TGTGCCAGCAGCCTCGGACAGAGCTCCTACGAGCAGTACTTC. The variable domain in full, completed from reference TRBV7-2 and TRBJ2-7, reads GAGVSQSPSNKVTEKGKDVELRCDPISGHTALYWYRQSLGQGLEFLIYFQGNSAPDKSGLPSDRFSAERTGGSVSTLTIQRTQQEDSAVYLCASSLGQSSYEQYFGPGTRLTVT.